Below are 4 T cell receptor beta chains sequenced from a single sample in a study of immune heterogeneity within non-small cell lung tumors. Template came from bulk tumor genomic DNA, at approximately 540 ng per sample. Biopsy collection occurred during surgery, with several far-apart biopsies per primary tumor. Curative surgical treatment was performed in patients who had newly diagnosed, untreated non-small cell lung cancer. TCR beta CDR3 regions came from multiplex PCR with 32 forward V and 13 reverse J primers. TCRdb reprocessed the multiplex PCR reads with MiXCR, giving one entry per CDR3 protein. Among 9,400 or so distinct CDR3 sequences listed, around 29% were seen once. The specimen was lung tumor tissue. Source of these receptors: a man aged 60-69 years with non-small cell lung cancer.

This clonotype was counted many times. This chain connects TRBV12-5 to TRBJ1-5; no clear D gene. The CDR3 spans 13 residues. V lost 6 bases and J 5 bases, leaving 11 bases between the germline ends. Germline CDR1 LGHNT, CDR2 FRNRAP. This CDR3 reads CASGNTRYQPQHF. CDR3 in DNA: TGTGCTAGTGGAAACACGAGGTATCAGCCCCAGCATTTT.

Ten or more counts support this clonotype. The chain is built from TRBV28 and TRBJ2-1, with a weak D call TRBD1 (5 bases). CDR1 and CDR2 (germline): MDHEN, SYDVKM. This CDR3 has 16 amino acids. The V gene lost 1 base and the J gene lost 0 bases, with 10 bases spanning the gap. The CDR3 DNA follows: TGTGCCAGCAGTTTATCAGGGCCACTCTCCTACAATGAGCAGTTCTTC. Protein product: CASSLSGPLSYNEQFF.

V and J are TRBV20-1 and TRBJ2-7, with 7 bases that match TRBD2. CDR3 size: 15 residues. Germline lookup yields CDR1 DFQATT and CDR2 SNEGSKA (reference sequence). V dropped 1 base and J dropped 0; count of bases not matched to a gene: 6. DNA of the CDR3: TGCAGTGCTAGAGGGGAGGGAAAAGGCTCCTACGAGCAGTACTTC. This codes for CSARGEGKGSYEQYF.

This clonotype was recorded many times. The CDR3 loop is CASSRMRNQPQHF. The CDR3 nucleotides read TGTGCCAGCAGCCGGATGCGCAATCAGCCCCAGCATTTT. J is TRBJ1-5 and V is TRBV7-2; D unclear. V gave up 5 bases and J gave up 2 bases, with 7 bases separating them. CDR3 length: 13 amino acids. Germline V gene sequence: CDR1 SGHTA, CDR2 FQGNSA.